The 25 T cell receptor beta chains given below trace back to one sample, sequenced in a study of T cell changes during pregnancy in multiple sclerosis (dated by TCRdb to between 2019 and 2020). The library was made by the immunoSEQ multiplex PCR assay. TCRdb took over this immuneACCESS table, retaining in-frame rearrangements with V and J assigned. Such tables are incomplete; in checked studies, under half of the missing clones stem from an unresolved V gene, and the remainder is unexplained. The sample has 100,000 to 110,000 clones on record, about nine tenths of them singletons. About 1.8% of the sample is in the top ten clones. Source: peripheral blood, taken after pregnancy. These TCRs come from a female donor with multiple sclerosis, enrolled in a pregnancy study.

This chain's CDR3 is CASSPTTAPYFQYF. In nucleotides, the CDR3 is TGTGCCAGTAGTCCAACGACAGCCCCTTATTTTCAGTACTTC. The chain joins TRBV19 to TRBJ2-4; possibly TRBD1 for D (5 bases). The V gene lost 5 bases and the J gene lost 11 bases, with 19 bases spanning the gap. Germline values: CDR1 LNHDA, CDR2 SQIVND (reference sequence). The CDR3 sequence is 14 residues long.

The chain has TRBV18 and TRBJ2-1; 8 bases are shared with TRBD1. Germline V gene lookup returns CDR1 KGHSH and CDR2 LQKENI. CDR3 length: 18 residues. The V segment lost 0 bases and the J segment 1 base; nucleotides outside the gene matches: 8. This CDR3 reads CASSPPSDRVMSYNEQFF. In nucleotides, the CDR3 is TGTGCCAGCTCACCACCTTCGGACAGGGTTATGTCCTACAATGAGCAGTTCTTC. The variable domain in full, with the rest retrieved from reference TRBV18 and TRBJ2-1, is NAGVMQNPRHLVRRRGQEARLRCSPMKGHSHVYWYRQLPEEGLKFMVYLQKENIIDESGMPKERFSAEFPKEGPSILRIQQVVRGDSAAYFCASSPPSDRVMSYNEQFFGPGTRLTVL.

V usage is TRBV5-6 and J usage is TRBJ2-7; a possible D gene is TRBD1 (5 bases). CDR3 length: 16 amino acids. Germline lookup yields CDR1 SGHDT and CDR2 YYEEEE. V lost 4 bases and J lost 3, with 20 bases in between. In nucleotides, the CDR3 is TGTGCCAGCAGCCCGACCCCCGACAGTGAGGACTACGAGCAGTACTTC. Translating gives CASSPTPDSEDYEQYF.

The chain links TRBV6-5 to TRBJ1-1, with TRBD1 identical over 8 bases. With V trimmed by 1 base and J by 2 bases, 6 bases remained unmatched. The CDR3 runs to 16 residues. The germline V gene encodes CDR1 MNHEY and CDR2 SVGAGI. The CDR3 sequence: CASSYYTTGDNTEAFF. CDR3 nucleotide sequence: TGTGCCAGCAGTTACTATACGACAGGGGATAACACTGAAGCTTTCTTT.

The genes are TRBV4-1 and TRBJ1-1, with TRBD1 as a possible D gene (5 bases). The ends were cut back, 3 bases at V and 1 base at J, with 15 bases in the middle. Germline V gives CDR1 MGHRA, CDR2 YSYEKL. The length of the CDR3 is 16 residues. The CDR3 DNA follows: TGCGCCAGCAGCCATCACCAAGCAGGACAGAACACTGAAGCTTTCTTT. It is translated as CASSHHQAGQNTEAFF.

The CDR3 is CASSLDGTANYGYTF. CDR3 sequence (DNA): TGTGCCAGCAGCTTAGACGGGACAGCTAACTATGGCTACACCTTC. V gene TRBV7-8 combines with J gene TRBJ1-2; 7 bases map to TRBD1. This CDR3 has 15 amino acids. Germline CDR1 and CDR2: SGHVS and FQNEAQ. With 1 base clipped from V and 0 bases from J, the junction kept 2 bases outside the gene matches.

This rearrangement joins TRBV7-9 to TRBJ2-1; the match to TRBD2 covers 8 bases. Germline V CDR1 and CDR2: SEHNR, FQNEAQ (reference sequence). CDR3 length: 17 residues. Trimming cost V 1 base and J 4 bases; bases outside gene matches: 9. CDR3 sequence reads: CASSLVVGASGYNEQFF. The CDR3, as DNA: TGTGCCAGCAGCTTAGTAGTGGGGGCTAGCGGGTACAATGAGCAGTTCTTC. Drawing the rest from reference TRBV7-9 and TRBJ2-1, the complete variable domain is DTGVSQNPRHKITKRGQNVTFRCDPISEHNRLYWYRQTLGQGPEFLTYFQNEAQLEKSRLLSDRFSAERPKGSFSTLEIQRTEQGDSAMYLCASSLVVGASGYNEQFFGPGTRLTVL.

This rearrangement joins TRBV19 to TRBJ1-6; 8 nucleotides agree with TRBD1. Germline V gives CDR1 LNHDA, CDR2 SQIVND (reference sequence). J was trimmed by 1 base and V by 5 bases; bases with no gene match: 7. There are 17 residues in the CDR3. CDR3 DNA: TGTGCCAGTAGTCCAGGCGGGACAGGTTCCTATAATTCACCCCTCCACTTT. As protein: CASSPGGTGSYNSPLHF.

The DNA of the CDR3 is TGTGCCAGCAGCGAACACGGACTGAGCTCCTACAATGAGCAGTTCTTC. The encoded protein is CASSEHGLSSYNEQFF. J is TRBJ2-1 and V is TRBV5-4; TRBD2 might be the D (5 bases). V was pared by 4 bases and J by 0 bases, with 14 bases between. Per the germline V gene, CDR1 is SGHNT and CDR2 is YYREEE (reference sequence). The length of the CDR3 is 16 residues.

This chain links TRBV18 with TRBJ1-4; D gene unclear. V dropped 1 base and J dropped 7 bases, with 13 bases sitting between them. This CDR3 comprises 15 residues. Germline loops: CDR1 KGHSH, CDR2 LQKENI. The CDR3 coding sequence is TGTGCCAGCTCACCACTCGGCAGACCAGGTGAAAAACTGTTTTTT. It yields the protein CASSPLGRPGEKLFF.

This clone is a singleton in its sample. CDR3 nucleotides: TGCGCCAGCAGCAGGGGGACAGAACTCTCACCCCTCCACTTT. Its protein product is CASSRGTELSPLHF. The V call is TRBV5-1, the J call TRBJ1-6; 7 bases agree with TRBD1. The CDR3 loop spans 14 amino acids. J lost 10 bases, V lost 4 bases, and 8 bases had no gene match. Germline values: CDR1 SGHRS, CDR2 YFSETQ.

V usage is TRBV5-1 and J usage is TRBJ2-2; 10 bases map to TRBD2. The length of the CDR3 is 16 residues. The junction had 10 bases not matched to a gene; V was cut back by 6 bases and J by 5 bases. Germline CDR1 reads SGHRS; CDR2 reads YFSETQ. DNA for the CDR3: TGCGCCAGCAACATAGTAGCGGGAGGTAGTACCGGGGAGCTGTTTTTT. Its translation is CASNIVAGGSTGELFF.

The chain recombines TRBV28 with TRBJ1-5, with TRBD1 identical over 8 bases. The V gene end was trimmed by 5 bases and the J gene end by 0 bases; junction bases not matched to a gene: 6. CDR1 and CDR2 (germline): MDHEN, SYDVKM. This CDR3 spans 16 amino acids. The CDR3 is CASSPQGQGSNQPQHF. In nucleotides, the CDR3 is TGTGCCAGCAGTCCCCAAGGACAGGGTAGCAATCAGCCCCAGCATTTT.

The chain carries TRBV4-3 and TRBJ1-5; no firm D call. Deletions cut 0 bases from V and 2 bases from J, with 8 bases between. In germline, CDR1 is LGHNA, CDR2 YSLEER. The CDR3 covers 15 residues. CDR3 in DNA: TGCGCCAGCAGCCAAGATCGTTATGGCAATCAGCCCCAGCATTTT. Its protein product is CASSQDRYGNQPQHF.

The CDR3 region has the DNA TGTGCCAGCAGTTTGACGGGAGATTATGGCTACACCTTC. It codes for CASSLTGDYGYTF. The chain uses TRBV27 and TRBJ1-2; no firm D call. V gave up 3 bases and J gave up 5 bases, with 10 bases separating them. The germline V gene encodes CDR1 MNHEY and CDR2 SMNVEV (reference sequence). The CDR3 consists of 13 residues.

The CDR3: CASSLDRVDTEAFF. CDR3 bases: TGTGCCAGCAGCTTAGACAGGGTCGACACTGAAGCTTTCTTT. The chain recombines TRBV7-2 with TRBJ1-1; maybe TRBD1 (6 bases). In germline, CDR1 is SGHTA, CDR2 FQGNSA. This CDR3 is built from 14 residues. V was shortened by 1 base and J by 3 bases, with 9 bases between the two germline ends.

This chain uses TRBV7-9 with TRBJ2-7; D ambiguous. V lost 5 bases to trimming and J lost 2 bases, with 10 bases between them. The germline V gene has CDR1 SEHNR and CDR2 FQNEAQ (reference sequence). The CDR3 is 13 residues long. Here the CDR3 DNA reads TGTGCCAGCAGCCCTGGTTGGCCCTACGAGCAGTACTTC. Protein: CASSPGWPYEQYF.

The chain carries TRBV21-1 and TRBJ2-2; whether TRBD1, the table's D call, matches the DNA was not checked. TRBV21-1 is reported as a pseudogene. The length of the CDR3 is 17 residues. The CDR3 DNA reads TGTGCCAGCAGCACCTACGGACAGGGACCCCTCGGCGGGGAGCTGTTTTTT. It codes for CASSTYGQGPLGGELFF.

The chain has TRBV18 and TRBJ1-1; no clear D gene. Germline CDR1 is KGHSH and CDR2 is LQKENI. CDR3 length: 16 residues. V gave up 3 bases and J gave up 2 bases, with 16 bases separating them. The CDR3 nucleotides read TGTGCCAGCTCACCCGTCCTCAGGAACCTTAACACTGAAGCTTTCTTT. Translation: CASSPVLRNLNTEAFF.

This clone has just one count. The chain is built from TRBV29-1 and TRBJ2-1; 10 bases are shared with TRBD2. The germline CDR1 and CDR2 sequences are SQVTM and ANQGSEA. The CDR3 loop spans 18 amino acids. The junction had 18 bases not matched to a gene; V was cut back by 4 bases and J by 6 bases. CDR3 DNA: TGCAGCGTTGTCTCAATTCGTCTAGCGGGAGTAATAGCCAATGAGCAGTTCTTC. Protein sequence: CSVVSIRLAGVIANEQFF.

This sequence joins TRBV6-1 and TRBJ2-7; 7 positions match TRBD1. Germline V gene lookup returns CDR1 MNHNS and CDR2 SASEGT. Unmatched junction bases numbered 1, after V lost 5 bases and J lost 0 bases. The CDR3 covers 13 residues. The CDR3 sequence: CASSRTGSYEQYF. CDR3 nucleotides: TGTGCCAGCAGTAGGACAGGCTCCTACGAGCAGTACTTC.

The J gene is TRBJ1-1, the V gene TRBV2; 7 bases are a match to TRBD1. CDR3 length: 14 amino acids. The V gene's germline CDR1 is SNHLY and CDR2 FYNNEI. The J segment lost 3 bases and the V segment lost 4 bases, leaving 5 bases of the junction unmatched. In nucleotides, the CDR3 is TGTGCCAGCAGTGTTAAGGGGGCGGACACTGAAGCTTTCTTT. As protein: CASSVKGADTEAFF.

The chain links TRBV6-5 to TRBJ2-2, with D perhaps matching TRBD1 (5 bases). This CDR3 spans 13 amino acids. Germline V gives CDR1 MNHEY, CDR2 SVGAGI. The ends were cut back, 6 bases at V and 4 bases at J, with 9 bases in the middle. The CDR3 is CASRRQRTGELFF. CDR3 coding DNA: TGTGCCAGCAGGAGACAGCGCACCGGGGAGCTGTTTTTT.

The genes are TRBV2 and TRBJ2-3, with D possibly TRBD2 on 5 matching bases. V dropped 8 bases and J dropped 2 bases, with 8 bases sitting between them. Germline V lookup: CDR1 SNHLY, CDR2 FYNNEI. CDR3 length: 12 amino acids. DNA of the CDR3: TGTGCCAGCCAGCGGACCACAGATACGCAGTATTTT. Amino acids: CASQRTTDTQYF.

The chain is built from TRBV28 and TRBJ2-7; 8 nucleotides match TRBD1. From germline, CDR1 is MDHEN and CDR2 SYDVKM. V shed 6 bases, J shed 4 bases, and the junction held 11 bases outside the gene matches. This CDR3 has 15 residues. CDR3 amino acids: CASSLIGQGLYEQYF. As DNA, the CDR3 is TGTGCCAGCAGCCTCATCGGACAGGGTTTGTACGAGCAGTACTTC.